The source of this TCR beta chain is a study of blood T cell repertoires in COVID-19. Study background: In each case, the material was cDNA or gDNA derived from T cells, B-cell-depleted T cells, or PBMCs.

This CDR3 region has 12 residues. Trimming removed 3 bases from V and 4 bases from J, with 5 bases in between. Germline V CDR1 and CDR2: SGDLS, YYNGEE. Authors' data handling: Estimates of nucleated cell counts were drawn from the amplification of reference gene primers. Sequenced by immunoSEQ multiplex PCR; TCRdb stores in-frame clones only, minus some. V and J calls and clone size are given by that table; D and trimming were obtained from the DNA. The table shows about 210,000 clones, with 80% to 90% occurring only once. The V call is TRBV9, the J call TRBJ1-3; weak D call: TRBD1 (5 bases). The sequence was obtained from a woman in her fifties or sixties with active or convalescent COVID-19. The source material was peripheral blood. CDR3 in amino acids: CASSGTGNTIYF. CDR3 in DNA: TGTGCCAGCAGCGGGACAGGAAACACCATATATTTT.